The T cell receptor (beta chain) described here comes from a study of blood T cell dynamics during melanoma immunotherapy (dated by TCRdb to the early 2020s). Notes on the research overall: Patients had metastatic melanoma and received first-line pembrolizumab or nivolumab plus ipilimumab as standard of care in the United Kingdom. Consecutive patients formed a training cohort, and a further independent group of patients from the same centre was pooled into an external validation set. To find early correlates of response, the study profiled the peripheral T cell receptor repertoires of patients with metastatic melanoma both before and after one cycle of checkpoint inhibitor therapy.

Findings and caveats that apply to the study as a whole: The relatively small sample size was recognized as a factor that could limit how well the results generalize. A bifurcated reorganization of the PBMC repertoire at W3, with increased clonality or increased diversity, was observed in patients who later achieved disease control, unlike in progressors. Whether the T cell clones behind the repertoire changes were melanoma-specific or instead reflected general immune activation was something the study could not determine.

The germline V end is reduced by 3 bases and the J end by 0 bases; junction bases left unmatched: 8. The germline V gene provides CDR1 SQVTM and CDR2 ANQGSEA. Including the terminal cysteine and phenylalanine, the CDR3 comprises 16 residues. The only DNA kept is the CDR3, 48 bases in frame from the first base. The time point label, read with the paper, signifies: week 3, after first cycle of checkpoint inhibitor. Blood samples were collected before treatment (T0) and at week 3 (W3), after the first cycle of checkpoint blockade. Except for a couple of patients with rapid clinical progression, response was assessed 12 weeks after the first infusion by RECIST 1.1; disease control meant complete response, partial response or stable disease. Any patient who had received prior systemic cancer treatment, was on concomitant immunosuppressant therapy or had synchronous other active malignancies was excluded. Bulk PBMC and plasma cell-free DNA were both sequenced for TCR beta so that circulating cells and T cell turnover could be tracked. Lymphoprep and SepMate tubes were used to isolate PBMC from blood, and red cell lysis was then performed. QIAamp DNA Blood Mini kits were used to extract DNA from PBMC and sorted T cell subsets.

Every bulk PBMC sample was loaded with the same fixed amount of around 400 ng of DNA. Following the manufacturer instructions, the immunoSEQ TCRb Assay kit was used to amplify TCR beta CDR3 sequences from genomic DNA. The KAPA Library Quantification Kit for Illumina platforms was used to quantify the pooled libraries by qPCR. Pooled libraries were clustered at 0.6-1.1 pM and sequenced on an Illumina NextSeq 500. The source study handled its data this way. The TCR data were analyzed using immunoSEQ ANALYZER and the R LymphoSeq package. A rearrangement efficiency score was calculated as productive divided by the sum of productive and non-productive CDR3 sequences. Clonality was measured with the Gini coefficient and diversity with the Renyi index at alpha=1, compared pairwise between timepoints within each patient. Clonal relatedness, based on an edit distance of 3, and repertoire similarity, based on the Bhattacharyya coefficient, were both computed in LymphoSeq. To classify response, a linear discriminant analysis based on week-3 changes in clonality and diversity was built with the R MASS and caret packages. TCRdb holds this immuneACCESS table with in-frame rearrangements only. Some clones are missing; in checked studies, unresolved V genes explain under half, and the rest has no known cause. V and J calls plus clone size are reproduced from that table; the DNA served to infer D and trimming. The sample profile shows about 6,300 clones; roughly 90% of them were found once. The top ten clones comprise 5% of the sample.

In the case of this clone: Its target antigen remains unknown. Base qualities are not provided; no much larger clone lies one nucleotide away.

Specimen: blood, collected from a patient treated with checkpoint blockade. The receptor was isolated from a human donor with melanoma. Here the chain combines TRBV29-1 and TRBJ2-1, and TRBD1 aligns with 7 junction nucleotides. In nucleotides, the sequence is TGCAGCGTTGAGTCCGATGACAGGGTCTCCTACAATGAGCAGTTCTTC. Its translation reads: CSVESDDRVSYNEQFF.